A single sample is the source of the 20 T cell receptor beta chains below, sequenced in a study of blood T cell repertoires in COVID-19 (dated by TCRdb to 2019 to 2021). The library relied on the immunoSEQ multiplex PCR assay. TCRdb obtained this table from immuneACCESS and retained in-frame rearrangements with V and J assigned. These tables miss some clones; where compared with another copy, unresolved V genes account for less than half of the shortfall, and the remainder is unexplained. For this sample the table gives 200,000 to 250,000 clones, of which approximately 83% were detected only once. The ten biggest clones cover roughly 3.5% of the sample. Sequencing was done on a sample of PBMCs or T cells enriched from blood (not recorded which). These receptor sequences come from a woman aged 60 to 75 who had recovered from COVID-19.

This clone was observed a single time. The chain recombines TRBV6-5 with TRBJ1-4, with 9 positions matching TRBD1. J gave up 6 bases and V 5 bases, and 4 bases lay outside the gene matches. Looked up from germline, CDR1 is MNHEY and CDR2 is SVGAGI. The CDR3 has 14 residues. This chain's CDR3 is CASSRRTGDEKLFF. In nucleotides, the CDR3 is TGTGCCAGCAGTAGAAGGACAGGGGATGAAAAACTGTTTTTT.

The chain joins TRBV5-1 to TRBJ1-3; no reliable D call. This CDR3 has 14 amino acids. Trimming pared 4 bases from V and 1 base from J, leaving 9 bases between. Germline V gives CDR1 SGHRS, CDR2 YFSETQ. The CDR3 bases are TGCGCCAGCAGCACCTCGGGGTCTGGAAACACCATATATTTT. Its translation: CASSTSGSGNTIYF.

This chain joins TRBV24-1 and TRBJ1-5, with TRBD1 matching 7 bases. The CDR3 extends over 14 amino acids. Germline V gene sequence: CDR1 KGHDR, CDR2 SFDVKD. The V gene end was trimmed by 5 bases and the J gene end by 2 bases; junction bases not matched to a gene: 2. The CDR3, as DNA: TGTGCCACCAGTGGAGGACAGGGCAATCAGCCCCAGCATTTT. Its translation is CATSGGQGNQPQHF.

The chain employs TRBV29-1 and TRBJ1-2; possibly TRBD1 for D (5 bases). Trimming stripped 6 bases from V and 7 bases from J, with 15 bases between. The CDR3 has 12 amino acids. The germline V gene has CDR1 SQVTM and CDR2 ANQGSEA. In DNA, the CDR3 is TGCAGCGTGACCCCCACCGGGGGTGGCTACACCTTC. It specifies CSVTPTGGGYTF.

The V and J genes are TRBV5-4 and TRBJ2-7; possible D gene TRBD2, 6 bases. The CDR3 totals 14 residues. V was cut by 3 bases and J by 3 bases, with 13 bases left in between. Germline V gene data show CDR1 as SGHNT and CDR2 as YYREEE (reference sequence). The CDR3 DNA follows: TGTGCCAGCAGCTGGGGGGATAGAGGCTACGAGCAGTACTTC. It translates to CASSWGDRGYEQYF.

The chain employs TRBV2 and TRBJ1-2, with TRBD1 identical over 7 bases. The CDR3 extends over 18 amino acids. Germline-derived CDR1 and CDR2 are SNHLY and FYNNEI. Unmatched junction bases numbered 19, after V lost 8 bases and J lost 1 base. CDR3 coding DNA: TGTGCCAGCGGGAGGACACCCGGGACAGTTACCGATAACTATGGCTACACCTTC. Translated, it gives CASGRTPGTVTDNYGYTF.

The CDR3 spells CASSLQGANYGYTF. The CDR3 DNA reads TGTGCCAGCAGTTTACAGGGGGCTAACTATGGCTACACCTTC. The chain joins TRBV27 to TRBJ1-2, with 7 bases fitting TRBD1. The CDR3 covers 14 residues. Trimming at V came to 2 bases and at J to 0 bases, leaving 0 bases not matched to a gene. Per germline, CDR1 MNHEY and CDR2 SMNVEV (reference sequence).

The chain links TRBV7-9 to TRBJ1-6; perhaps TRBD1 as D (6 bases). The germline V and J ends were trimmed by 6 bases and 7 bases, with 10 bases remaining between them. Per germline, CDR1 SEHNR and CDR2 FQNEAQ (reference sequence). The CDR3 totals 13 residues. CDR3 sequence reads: CASRYQGNSPLHF. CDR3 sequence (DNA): TGTGCCAGCAGATACCAGGGGAATTCACCCCTCCACTTT.

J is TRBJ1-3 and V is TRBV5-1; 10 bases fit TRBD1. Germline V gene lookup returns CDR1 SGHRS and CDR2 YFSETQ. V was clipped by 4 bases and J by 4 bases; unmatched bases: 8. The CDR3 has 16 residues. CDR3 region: CASSLRGTGVGNTIYF. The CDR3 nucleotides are TGCGCCAGCAGCCTACGGGGGACAGGGGTAGGAAACACCATATATTTT.

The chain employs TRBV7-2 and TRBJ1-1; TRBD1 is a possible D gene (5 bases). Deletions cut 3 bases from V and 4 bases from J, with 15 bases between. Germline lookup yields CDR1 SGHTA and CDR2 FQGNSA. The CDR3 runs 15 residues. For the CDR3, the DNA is TGTGCCAGCAGCTTCCCCCCGACAGACACCACTGAAGCTTTCTTT. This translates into CASSFPPTDTTEAFF.

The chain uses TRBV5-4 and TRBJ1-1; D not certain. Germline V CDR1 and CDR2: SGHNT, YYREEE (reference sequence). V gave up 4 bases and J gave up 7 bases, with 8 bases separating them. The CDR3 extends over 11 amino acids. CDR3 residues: CASSARDEAFF. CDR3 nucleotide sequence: TGTGCCAGCAGCGCCCGGGATGAAGCTTTCTTT.

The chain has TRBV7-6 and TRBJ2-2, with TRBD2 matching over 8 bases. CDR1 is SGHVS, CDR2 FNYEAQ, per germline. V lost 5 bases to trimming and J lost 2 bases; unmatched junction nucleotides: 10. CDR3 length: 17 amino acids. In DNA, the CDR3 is TGTGCCAGCAGCGCTCCCCCGGGGGGGCCCAACACCGGGGAGCTGTTTTTT. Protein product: CASSAPPGGPNTGELFF.

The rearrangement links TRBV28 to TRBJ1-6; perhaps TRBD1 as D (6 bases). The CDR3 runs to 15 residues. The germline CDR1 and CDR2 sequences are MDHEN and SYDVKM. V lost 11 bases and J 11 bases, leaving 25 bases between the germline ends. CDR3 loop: CAGREGVSSITPLHF. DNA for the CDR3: TGTGCCGGGCGAGAGGGGGTTAGCTCGATTACACCCCTCCACTTT.

The CDR3 here is CSASWRQGDVETQYF. DNA for the CDR3: TGCAGTGCTAGTTGGAGGCAGGGGGATGTGGAGACCCAGTACTTC. The chain joins TRBV20-1 to TRBJ2-5, with 7 bases matching TRBD1. CDR3 length: 15 residues. J gave up 5 bases and V 3 bases, and 12 bases lay outside the gene matches. Per germline, CDR1 DFQATT and CDR2 SNEGSKA (reference sequence).

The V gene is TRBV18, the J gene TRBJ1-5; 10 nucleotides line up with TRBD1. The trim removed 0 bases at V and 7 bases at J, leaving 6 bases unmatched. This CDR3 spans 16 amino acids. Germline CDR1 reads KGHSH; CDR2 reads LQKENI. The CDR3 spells CASSPPGQGDRQPQHF. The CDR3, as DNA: TGTGCCAGCTCACCACCTGGACAGGGGGATAGACAGCCCCAGCATTTT.

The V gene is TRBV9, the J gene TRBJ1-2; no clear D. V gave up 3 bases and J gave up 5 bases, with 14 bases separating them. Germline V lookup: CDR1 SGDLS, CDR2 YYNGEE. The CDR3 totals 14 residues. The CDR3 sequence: CASSADNMQYGYTF. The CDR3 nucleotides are TGTGCCAGCAGCGCAGATAACATGCAATATGGCTACACCTTC.

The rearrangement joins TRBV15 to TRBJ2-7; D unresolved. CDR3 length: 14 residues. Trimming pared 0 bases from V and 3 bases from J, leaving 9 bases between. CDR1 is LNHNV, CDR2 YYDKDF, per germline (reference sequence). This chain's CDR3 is CATSRDLSYYEQYF. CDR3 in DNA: TGTGCCACCAGCAGAGATCTAAGTTACTACGAGCAGTACTTC.

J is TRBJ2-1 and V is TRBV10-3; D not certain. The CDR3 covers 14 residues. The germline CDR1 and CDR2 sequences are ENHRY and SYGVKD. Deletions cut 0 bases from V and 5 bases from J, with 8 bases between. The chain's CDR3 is CAISESALNNEQFF. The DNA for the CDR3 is TGTGCCATCAGTGAGTCAGCTCTAAACAATGAGCAGTTCTTC.

Written as DNA, the CDR3 is TGTGCCAGCAGCTTAGGGGACATCTCCTACGAGCAGTACTTC. Translation: CASSLGDISYEQYF. V usage is TRBV13 and J usage is TRBJ2-7; possibly TRBD1 for D (5 bases). Germline values: CDR1 PRHDT, CDR2 FYEKMQ (reference sequence). The V end lost 0 bases, the J end lost 0 bases, and 6 bases lay between the germline ends. CDR3 length: 14 residues.

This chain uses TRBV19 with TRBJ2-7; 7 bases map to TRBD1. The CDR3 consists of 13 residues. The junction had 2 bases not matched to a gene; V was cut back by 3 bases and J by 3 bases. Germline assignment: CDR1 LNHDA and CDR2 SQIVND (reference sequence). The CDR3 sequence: CASSMGQSYEQYF. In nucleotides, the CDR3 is TGTGCCAGTAGTATGGGACAGAGCTACGAGCAGTACTTC.